Below, 16 T cell receptor beta chains from the same sample are listed, as sequenced in a study of post-analysis software for immune sequencing data. Which antigens these TCRs recognize remains unknown. Prepared libraries of TCR beta cDNA carried unique molecular identifiers. From the PCR reads, TCRdb called clonotypes with MiXCR, one entry per CDR3 protein. This table holds some 370,000 distinct CDR3 sequences, around 37% found once. Whole-study findings and limits: When patients were compared with controls, about 5 TRBV segments were more frequent, TRBV5-6, TRBV5-1 and TRBV20-1 among them.

Sequencing was done on a sample of blood. These receptors were obtained from a girl between 10 and 17 years old with multiple sclerosis.

In its sample, this clonotype was seen once. CDR3 sequence reads: CASSSLAGVNEQFF. CDR3 sequence (DNA): TGCGCCAGCAGCTCACTAGCGGGGGTAAATGAGCAGTTCTTC. The chain recombines TRBV5-1 with TRBJ2-1; 11 bases fit TRBD2. Germline assignment: CDR1 SGHRS and CDR2 YFSETQ. The CDR3 extends over 14 amino acids. J lost 7 bases, V lost 3 bases, and 3 bases had no gene match.

This clonotype has a handful of counts. The gene calls are TRBV4-1 and TRBJ1-1, with D tentatively TRBD1 (6 bases). V lost 3 bases and J lost 8, with 13 bases in between. This CDR3 region has 13 residues. The V gene's germline CDR1 is MGHRA and CDR2 YSYEKL. CDR3 DNA sequence: TGCGCCAGCAGCCATATACAGGGTGGGGAAGCTTTCTTT. It codes for CASSHIQGGEAFF.

This clonotype has just a few counts. J is TRBJ1-4 and V is TRBV7-8, with 9 bases matching TRBD1. Germline CDR1 and CDR2: SGHVS and FQNEAQ. This CDR3 has 15 residues. V gave up 2 bases and J gave up 6 bases; unmatched junction bases: 4. Here the CDR3 DNA reads TGTGCCAGCAGCTTATCCGACAGGGGGTATGAAAAACTGTTTTTT. This encodes CASSLSDRGYEKLFF.

Of note for this clonotype: A read error may be the cause here, since a much bigger clone is one base away. This chain uses TRBV29-1 with TRBJ2-3; TRBD2 might be the D (5 bases). This CDR3 is built from 14 residues. Germline values: CDR1 SQVTM, CDR2 ANQGSEA. In DNA, the CDR3 is TGCAGCGTGGGTGAATGGACTGGCACAGATATGCAGTATTTT. Its protein is CSVGEWTGTDMQYF.

CDR3: CASSQDRGRTYGYTF. In DNA form, the CDR3 reads TGCGCCAGCAGCCAAGACAGGGGCCGCACCTATGGCTACACCTTC. This chain uses TRBV4-1 with TRBJ1-2; possibly TRBD1 for D (6 bases). Germline-derived CDR1 and CDR2 are MGHRA and YSYEKL. Trimming shortened V by 0 bases and J by 4 bases, and 12 bases separated the two germline ends. The CDR3 consists of 15 residues.

Here the CDR3 reads CASSSDSHYGYTF. CDR3 DNA sequence: TGTGCCAGCAGTTCCGACAGCCACTATGGCTACACCTTC. The chain links TRBV28 to TRBJ1-2, with a possible D match to TRBD1 (5 bases). This CDR3 spans 13 amino acids. V was pared by 4 bases and J by 3 bases, with 9 bases between. Germline V gene sequence: CDR1 MDHEN, CDR2 SYDVKM.

This sequence joins TRBV12-3 or TRBV12-4 and TRBJ2-3; TRBD2 aligns across 8 bases. The CDR3 spans 14 residues. After removal of 4 bases from V and 7 bases from J, the junction contained 7 bases not matched to a gene. As DNA, the CDR3 is TGTGCCAGCAGTTATAGACTAGCGCTGAATACGCAGTATTTT. This translates into CASSYRLALNTQYF.

This clonotype was counted only a few times. The rearrangement links TRBV20-1 to TRBJ1-4; D is unresolved. The CDR3 covers 14 residues. Germline CDR1 DFQATT, CDR2 SNEGSKA (reference sequence). V lost 0 bases to trimming and J lost 3 bases, with 8 bases between them. Here the CDR3 DNA reads TGCAGTGCTAGAGAAGCAGCCTCTAATGAAAAACTGTTTTTT. It codes for CSAREAASNEKLFF.

Only a few counts were recorded for this clonotype. V usage is TRBV20-1 and J usage is TRBJ2-2; 7 nucleotides line up with TRBD1. J lost 3 bases, V lost 4 bases, and 2 bases had no gene match. CDR1 DFQATT and CDR2 SNEGSKA come from the germline V gene (reference sequence). The CDR3 spans 13 residues. Written as DNA, the CDR3 is TGCAGTGCTATCGGGACAGACACCGGGGAGCTGTTTTTT. Residues: CSAIGTDTGELFF.

This clonotype has more than one count but fewer than ten. The rearrangement uses TRBV29-1 and TRBJ2-5; D is tentatively TRBD1 or TRBD2 (5 bases each). Germline assignment: CDR1 SQVTM and CDR2 ANQGSEA. The V end lost 7 bases, the J end lost 5 bases, and 14 bases lay between the germline ends. The CDR3 length is 12 residues. CDR3 region: CSGLAGQETQYF. CDR3 coding DNA: TGCAGCGGTCTAGCAGGGCAGGAGACCCAGTACTTC.

This clonotype was observed a few times. The chain is built from TRBV12-3 or TRBV12-4 and TRBJ2-7; perhaps TRBD1 as D (7 bases). The CDR3 extends over 17 amino acids. Between the trimmed V and J ends, which lost 2 bases and 2 bases, there was a span of 19 bases. The CDR3 loop reads CASSLSLGGTVTYEQYF. For the CDR3, the DNA is TGTGCCAGCAGTTTAAGCCTAGGGGGGACAGTTACCTACGAGCAGTACTTC.

The chain is built from TRBV4-2 and TRBJ2-3; TRBD2 agrees at 11 bases. The germline gives CDR1 LGHNA, CDR2 YNFKEQ. Trimming took 5 bases from V and 6 from J; bases not matched to a gene: 7. The CDR3 extends over 15 amino acids. The CDR3 bases are TGTGCCAGCAGCTATAGCGGGGGGGCCCGCGATACGCAGTATTTT. This codes for CASSYSGGARDTQYF.

This clonotype came up a few times. V is TRBV30 and J is TRBJ1-1, with D uncertain. Trimming removed 0 bases from V and 7 bases from J, with 9 bases in between. The germline V gene encodes CDR1 GTSNPN and CDR2 SVGIG (reference sequence). The CDR3 loop spans 12 amino acids. DNA of the CDR3: TGTGCCTGGAGTGTACGGGGAGGTGAAGCTTTCTTT. This sequence encodes CAWSVRGGEAFF. Together with reference TRBV30 and TRBJ1-1, the CDR3 gives the full variable domain: SQTIHQWPATLVQPVGSPLSLECTVEGTSNPNLYWYRQAAGRGLQLLFYSVGIGQISSEVPQNLSASRPQDRQFILSSKKLLLSDSGFYLCAWSVRGGEAFFGQGTRLTVV.

This clonotype was picked up a small number of times. This chain links TRBV5-5 with TRBJ2-3; 10 bases align to TRBD1. The V segment lost 0 bases and the J segment 1 base; nucleotides outside the gene matches: 5. CDR1 SGHKS and CDR2 YYEKEE come from the germline V gene (reference sequence). This CDR3 has 17 residues. The CDR3 loop is CASSLGLGTGGTDTQYF. The CDR3 DNA sequence: TGTGCCAGCAGCTTGGGTTTGGGGACAGGGGGCACAGATACGCAGTATTTT. Variable domain in full (rest from reference TRBV5-5 and TRBJ2-3): DAGVTQSPTHLIKTRGQQVTLRCSPISGHKSVSWYQQVLGQGPQFIFQYYEKEERGRGNFPDRFSARQFPNYSSELNVNALLLGDSALYLCASSLGLGTGGTDTQYFGPGTRLTVL.

The CDR3 bases are TGTGCCAGCAGCTCTAGCGAGGGCTCCTACGAGCAGTACTTC. Translated, it gives CASSSSEGSYEQYF. The V and J genes are TRBV6-5 and TRBJ2-7; TRBD2 might be the D (6 bases). The ends were cut back, 6 bases at V and 0 bases at J, with 12 bases in the middle. CDR3 length equals 14 residues. From germline, CDR1 is MNHEY and CDR2 SVGAGI.

The V call is TRBV12-3 or TRBV12-4, the J call TRBJ2-7; 10 positions agree with TRBD2. The J call may not be correct, given that the DNA end is closer to TRBJ2-5. The CDR3 covers 15 residues. This chain's CDR3 is CASSGLAGAQETQYF. The CDR3 bases are TGTGCCAGCAGCGGGCTAGCGGGAGCACAAGAGACCCAGTACTTC.